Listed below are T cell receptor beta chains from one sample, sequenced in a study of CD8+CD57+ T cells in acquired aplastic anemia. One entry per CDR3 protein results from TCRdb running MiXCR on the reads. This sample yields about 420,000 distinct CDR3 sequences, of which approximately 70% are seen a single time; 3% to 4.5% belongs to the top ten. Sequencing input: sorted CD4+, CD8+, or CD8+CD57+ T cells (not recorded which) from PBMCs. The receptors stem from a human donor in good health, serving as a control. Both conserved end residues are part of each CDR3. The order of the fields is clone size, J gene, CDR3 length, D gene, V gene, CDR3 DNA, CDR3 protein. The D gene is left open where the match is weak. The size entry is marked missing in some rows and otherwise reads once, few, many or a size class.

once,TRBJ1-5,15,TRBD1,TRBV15,TGTGCCACCAGCAGAGATAAGGGACAGAATCAGCCCCAGCATTTT,CATSRDKGQNQPQHF
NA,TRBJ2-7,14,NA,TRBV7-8,TGTGCCAGCTTCCAGGGAGGATTGGGCTGGAAACACCATTTC,CASFQGGLGWKHHF
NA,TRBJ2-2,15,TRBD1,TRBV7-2,TGTGCCAGCAGCTTAGCAGGGGGCGCAGATACGCAGTATTTTTTT,CASSLAGGADTQYFF
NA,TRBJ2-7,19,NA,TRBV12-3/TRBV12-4,NA,CASSFYICSATTESYEQYF
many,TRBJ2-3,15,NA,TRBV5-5,TGTGCCAGCAGCTTTCACAGGGCCCACACAGATACGCAGTATTTT,CASSFHRAHTDTQYF
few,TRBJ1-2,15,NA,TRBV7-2,TGTGCCAGCAGCTCCGAGGGAGGGGATCAGCCCCAGCATACCTTC,CASSSEGGDQPQHTF
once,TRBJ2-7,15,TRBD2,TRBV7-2,TGTGCCAGCAGCTTGTCTGGGCTAGCGGGGGATGAGCAGTACTTC,CASSLSGLAGDEQYF
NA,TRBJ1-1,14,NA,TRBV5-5,TGTGCCAGCAGCTCCGCGGCCGCATCCACTGAAGCTTTCTTT,CASSSAAASTEAFF
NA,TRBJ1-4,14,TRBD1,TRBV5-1,TGCGCCAGCAGTGAGGGGGCCGGGGAGGCAAAACTGTTTTTT,CASSEGAGEAKLFF
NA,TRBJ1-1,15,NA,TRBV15,TGTGCCACCAGCAGAACCTCGACAGGGAACACTGAAGCTTTCTTT,CATSRTSTGNTEAFF
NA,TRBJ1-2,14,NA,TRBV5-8,TGTGCCAGGAGCCGGGGGGTCGCTAACTATGGCTACACCTTC,CARSRGVANYGYTF
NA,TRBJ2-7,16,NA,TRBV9,TGTGCCAGCAGCCACGATCGTTACTCACCCCTCCACGAGCAGTACTTC,CASSHDRYSPLHEQYF
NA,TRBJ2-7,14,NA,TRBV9,TGTGCCAGCAGCCTCCGACGGCTTTCCGGAGACCCAGACTTC,CASSLRRLSGDPDF
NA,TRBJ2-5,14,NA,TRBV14,TGTGCCAGCAGCCAAAAACTGCCCAACCCTACAATGAGCTTC,CASSQKLPNPTMSF
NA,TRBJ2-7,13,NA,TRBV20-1,TGCAGTGCTAATAGGGACACCCTTTACGAGCAGTACTTC,CSANRDTLYEQYF
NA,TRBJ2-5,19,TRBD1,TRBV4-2,TGTGCCAGCAGCCCAGGGGGCAATCGAGAAGGTCGTTGTCGGGAGACCCAGTACTTC,CASSPGGNREGRCRETQYF
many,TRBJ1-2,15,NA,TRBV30,TGTGCCTGGAGGGCAAATGGACACGATGGGGATGGCTACACCTTC,CAWRANGHDGDGYTF
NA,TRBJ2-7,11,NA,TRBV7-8,TGTGCCAGCAGTGTAGCCAACGAGCAGTACTTC,CASSVANEQYF
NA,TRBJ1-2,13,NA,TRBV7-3,TGTGCCAGCAGCACACATCGGGGGGAGTGGCCGCCCTTC,CASSTHRGEWPPF
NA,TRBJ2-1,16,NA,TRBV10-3,TGTGCCATCAGTGTAGTAGCTCAGGGGCGGAACAATGAGCAGTTCTTC,CAISVVAQGRNNEQFF
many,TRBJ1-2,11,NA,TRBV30,TGTGCCTGGCGACTCAGCTATGGCTACACCTTC,CAWRLSYGYTF
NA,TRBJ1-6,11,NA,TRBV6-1,TGTGCCAGCACCCATAGTTCACCCCTCCACTTT,CASTHSSPLHF
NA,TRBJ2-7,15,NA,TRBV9,TGTGCCAGCAGCCAAACCGGGACAGCGGGCCCATACGAGTACTTC,CASSQTGTAGPYEYF
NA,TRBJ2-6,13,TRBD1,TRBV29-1,TGCAGCGTTCTTCGGACAGGGGCCAACCTCCTGACTTTC,CSVLRTGANLLTF
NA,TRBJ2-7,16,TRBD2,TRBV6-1,TGTGCCAGCAGTGAGGGGGGTGCGGGGGGCCGATACGAGCAGTACTTC,CASSEGGAGGRYEQYF
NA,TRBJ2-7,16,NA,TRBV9,TGTGCCAGCAGCTTAGGAGACAGAGAAGTATCATACGAGCAGTACTTC,CASSLGDREVSYEQYF
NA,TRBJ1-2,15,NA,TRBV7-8,TGTGCCAGCAGCGCCGAACTGGACAGAACATATGGCTACACCTTC,CASSAELDRTYGYTF
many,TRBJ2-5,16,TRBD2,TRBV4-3,TGCGCCAGCAGCCAAGAGATGCGGGGGGGCGGAGAGACCCAGTACTTC,CASSQEMRGGGETQYF
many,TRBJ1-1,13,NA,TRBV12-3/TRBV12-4,TGTGCCAGCAAAACAGGGATGAACACTGAAGCTTTCTTT,CASKTGMNTEAFF
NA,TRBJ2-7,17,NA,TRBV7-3,TGTGCCAGCAGCGAGGGTTCCAGAACCAGCTATTCCAGTGAGCAGTACTTC,CASSEGSRTSYSSEQYF
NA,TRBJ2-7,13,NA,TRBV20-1,TGCAGTGCTAGCGGCACAGCCCTCTACGAGCAGTACTTC,CSASGTALYEQYF
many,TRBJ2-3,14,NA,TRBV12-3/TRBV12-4,TGTGCCAGCAGTCGGTTCTTGGACGGAGATACGCAGTATTTT,CASSRFLDGDTQYF
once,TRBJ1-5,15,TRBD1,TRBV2,TGTGCCAGCAGTAGGGACAGGGGCCCAAATCAGCCCCAGCATTTT,CASSRDRGPNQPQHF
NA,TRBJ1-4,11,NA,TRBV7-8,TGTGCCAGCAGCTTCATGGCGGGGGGGCCTTTT,CASSFMAGGPF
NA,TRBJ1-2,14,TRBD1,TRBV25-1,TGTGCCAGCAGTAAGACAGGGTCGGCGCGTGGCTACACCTTC,CASSKTGSARGYTF
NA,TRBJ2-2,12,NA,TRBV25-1,TGTGCCAGCAGGACCAACACCGGGGAGCTGTTTTTT,CASRTNTGELFF
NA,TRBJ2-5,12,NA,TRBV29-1,TGCAGCGTCTCTTCGGGAGAAGGGACCCAGTACTTC,CSVSSGEGTQYF
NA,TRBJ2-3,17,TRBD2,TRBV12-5,TGTGCTAGTGGTGCACTAGCGGGGGCCTACACGGTAGATACGCAGTATTTT,CASGALAGAYTVDTQYF
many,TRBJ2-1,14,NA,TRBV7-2,TGTGCCAGCAGCTTAGCGGGGGGGCCGGCTGAGCAGTTCTTC,CASSLAGGPAEQFF
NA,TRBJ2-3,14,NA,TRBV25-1,TGTGCCAGCAGTTCGCTCGCTCTCACAGATACGCAGTATTTT,CASSSLALTDTQYF
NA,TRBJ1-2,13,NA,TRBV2,TGTGCCAGCAGTGAATACAGGGACTCTAAATACACCTTC,CASSEYRDSKYTF
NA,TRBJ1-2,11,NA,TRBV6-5,TGTGCCAGCAGAAGGAGCTGTGGCTACACCTTC,CASRRSCGYTF
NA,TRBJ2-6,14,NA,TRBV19,TGTGCCAGTAAAAGGTACTCTGGGGCCAACGTCCTGACTTTC,CASKRYSGANVLTF
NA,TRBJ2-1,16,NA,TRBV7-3,TGTGCCAGCAGCTCAGACTCCGGGGGATCAAACGAGCAGCAGTTCTTC,CASSSDSGGSNEQQFF
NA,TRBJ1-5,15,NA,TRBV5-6,TGTGCCAGCACCTTCAGGGCAGGAACCAATCAGCCCCAGCATTTT,CASTFRAGTNQPQHF
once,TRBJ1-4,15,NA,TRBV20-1,TGCAGTGCTAGAGATCGTGGCAGGGCCAATGAAAAACTGTTTTTT,CSARDRGRANEKLFF
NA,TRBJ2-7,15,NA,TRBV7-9,TGTGCCAGCAGCGCCCACGGGGAACTGAACTTCGAGCAGTATTTC,CASSAHGELNFEQYF
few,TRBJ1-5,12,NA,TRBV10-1,TGCGCCAGCAGTGACACCGATCGGGAGCAGCATTTT,CASSDTDREQHF
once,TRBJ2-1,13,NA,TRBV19,TGTGCCAGTAGTACGGACAGCACGAATGAGGCTTTCTTC,CASSTDSTNEAFF